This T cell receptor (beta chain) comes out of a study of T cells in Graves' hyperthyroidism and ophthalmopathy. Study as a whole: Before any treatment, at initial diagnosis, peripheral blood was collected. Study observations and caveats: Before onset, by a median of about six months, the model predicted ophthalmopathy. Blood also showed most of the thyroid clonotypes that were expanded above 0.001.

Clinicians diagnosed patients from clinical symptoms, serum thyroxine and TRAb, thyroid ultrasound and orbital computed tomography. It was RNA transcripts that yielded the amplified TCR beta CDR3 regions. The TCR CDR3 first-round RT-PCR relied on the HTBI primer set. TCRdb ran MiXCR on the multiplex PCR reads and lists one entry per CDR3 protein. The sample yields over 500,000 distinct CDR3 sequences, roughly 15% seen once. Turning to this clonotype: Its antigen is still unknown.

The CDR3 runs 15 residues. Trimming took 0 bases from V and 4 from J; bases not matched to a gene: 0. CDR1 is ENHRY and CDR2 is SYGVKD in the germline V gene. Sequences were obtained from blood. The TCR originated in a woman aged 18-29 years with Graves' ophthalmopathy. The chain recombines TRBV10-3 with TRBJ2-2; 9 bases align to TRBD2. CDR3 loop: CAISESSGGTGELFF. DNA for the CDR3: TGTGCCATCAGTGAGTCTAGCGGGGGCACCGGGGAGCTGTTTTTT.